The clone carrying this T cell receptor (beta chain) was recorded at least ten times. The sample is drawn from a study of T cells of healthy individuals. CDR1 SQVTM and CDR2 ANQGSEA come from the germline V gene. V trimming: 4 bases; J trimming: 0 bases; junction bases outside the gene matches: 14. CDR3 length: 17 amino acids. MiXCR, run by TCRdb on the 5' RACE reads, gives a single entry per CDR3 protein. The sample records over 95,000 distinct CDR3 sequences, 15% to 20% being singletons. The sequence was obtained from a human donor in good health. The chain employs TRBV29-1 and TRBJ2-7; TRBD2 matches 8 bases. CDR3 sequence: CSVGGRDSGVPSYEQYF. CDR3 DNA sequence: TGCAGCGTTGGAGGTCGGGATAGCGGGGTCCCCTCCTACGAGCAGTACTTC.